This TCR beta chain was sequenced in a study of control samples from healthy donors and cancer patients. The CDR3 is 19 amino acids. V gave up 0 bases and J gave up 1 base; unmatched junction bases: 6. Germline CDR1 and CDR2: LNHNV and YYDKDF (reference sequence). Sequenced by immunoSEQ multiplex PCR; TCRdb stores in-frame clones only, minus some. Among roughly 120,000 clones listed, about 89% were seen once. Sample: blood. The genes are TRBV15 and TRBJ2-3; 14 bases agree with TRBD2. This receptor was identified in a woman aged 45-59 years in good health. Written as DNA, the CDR3 is TGTGCCACCAGCAGAGATAAGACTAGCGGGAGGGCGGGCACAGATACGCAGTATTTT. This translates into CATSRDKTSGRAGTDTQYF.